This passage covers 17 T cell receptor beta chains from one sample sequenced in a study of OX40 agonist ivuxolimab in advanced cancers. TCRdb keeps only in-frame clones here, not all; method: immunoSEQ multiplex PCR. Here the sample spans 40,000 to 45,000 clones, about 91% being singletons. The source was CD4+ or CD8+ T cells sorted from blood, collected in a trial of the OX40 agonist ivuxolimab. The source of these receptors is an adult with an advanced solid tumor such as melanoma, head and neck, liver or kidney cancer.

The rearrangement links TRBV6-5 to TRBJ2-1; TRBD2 matches at 8 bases. Per germline, CDR1 MNHEY and CDR2 SVGAGI. V gave up 2 bases and J gave up 7 bases; unmatched junction bases: 7. CDR3 size: 15 residues. The CDR3 is CASSYGVAGWNEQFF. The CDR3 DNA follows: TGTGCCAGCAGTTACGGGGTAGCGGGGTGGAATGAGCAGTTCTTC.

The chain carries TRBV9 and TRBJ1-1, with D tentatively TRBD1 (6 bases). CDR3 length: 15 amino acids. Trimming left V 4 bases short and J 3 bases short, with 16 bases between. The germline V gene has CDR1 SGDLS and CDR2 YYNGEE. In DNA form, the CDR3 reads TGTGCCAGCAGCCCAGATGGGGGGCCGGACACTGAAGCTTTCTTT. This codes for CASSPDGGPDTEAFF.

The chain's CDR3 is CASSYSSKYNEQFF. The CDR3, as DNA: TGTGCCAGCAGTTACTCGAGCAAGTACAATGAGCAGTTCTTC. V is TRBV6-5 and J is TRBJ2-1; D is uncertain. Germline V gene sequence: CDR1 MNHEY, CDR2 SVGAGI. The CDR3 contains 14 residues. Trimming took 0 bases from V and 4 from J, leaving 7 bases between them.

The V gene is TRBV7-9, the J gene TRBJ1-3; no clear D. V shed 3 bases and J shed 0 bases, with 15 bases lying between them. The CDR3 consists of 17 residues. In germline, CDR1 is SEHNR, CDR2 FQNEAQ (reference sequence). CDR3 region: CASSLSTVHASGNTIYF. The CDR3 DNA reads as TGTGCCAGCAGCTTGTCCACCGTACATGCCTCTGGAAACACCATATATTTT.

The genes are TRBV28 and TRBJ2-7, with D tentatively TRBD2 (6 bases). Looked up from germline, CDR1 is MDHEN and CDR2 is SYDVKM. V was shortened by 3 bases and J by 0 bases, with 15 bases between the two germline ends. The CDR3 has 16 amino acids. CDR3 nucleotide sequence: TGTGCCAGCAGTTTTTCGGTCGGGGGTACCTCCTACGAGCAGTACTTC. Its translation: CASSFSVGGTSYEQYF. Using reference TRBV28 and TRBJ2-7 for the parts outside the CDR3, the full variable domain is DVKVTQSSRYLVKRTGEKVFLECVQDMDHENMFWYRQDPGLGLRLIYFSYDVKMKEKGDIPEGYSVSREKKERFSLILESASTNQTSMYLCASSFSVGGTSYEQYFGPGTRLTVT.

The V and J genes are TRBV15 and TRBJ2-5, with D possibly TRBD1 on 5 matching bases. Trimming removed 0 bases at V and 6 bases at J, with 11 bases between. Germline V CDR1 and CDR2: LNHNV, YYDKDF (reference sequence). The CDR3 is 14 amino acids. The CDR3 DNA reads as TGTGCCACCAGCAGAGATAGGGGTATTCAGACCCAGTACTTC. Protein sequence: CATSRDRGIQTQYF.

The chain carries TRBV6-1 and TRBJ1-2, with no clear D. CDR1 is MNHNS, CDR2 SASEGT, per germline. The CDR3 length is 14 residues. Trimming removed 0 bases at V and 8 bases at J, with 13 bases between. CDR3 DNA: TGTGCCAGCAGTGAAGCGAGGCCACAAATCGGCTACACCTTC. Its translation: CASSEARPQIGYTF.

The chain recombines TRBV2 with TRBJ1-1; D remains ambiguous. V dropped 6 bases and J dropped 1 base, with 9 bases sitting between them. This CDR3 comprises 13 residues. Germline CDR1 SNHLY, CDR2 FYNNEI. The CDR3 is CASRGTANTEAFF. DNA for the CDR3: TGTGCCAGCAGGGGTACAGCGAACACTGAAGCTTTCTTT.

In this sample, this clone turned up once. The chain has TRBV27 and TRBJ2-1; the D is unclear. Trimming took off 5 bases at V and 0 bases at J, with 11 bases between the two ends. Germline assignment: CDR1 MNHEY and CDR2 SMNVEV (reference sequence). The CDR3 is made up of 15 amino acids. The CDR3 nucleotides read TGTGCCAGCAGTCAGACCTGGGGCTCCTACAATGAGCAGTTCTTC. This codes for CASSQTWGSYNEQFF.

The chain couples TRBV30 to TRBJ2-1; no firm D call. V lost 0 bases and J lost 9, with 12 bases in between. Germline assignment: CDR1 GTSNPN and CDR2 SVGIG (reference sequence). This CDR3 has 13 residues. The CDR3 protein is CAWSVRGMSEQFF. The DNA of the CDR3 is TGTGCCTGGAGTGTACGTGGGATGAGTGAGCAGTTCTTC.

V gene TRBV30 combines with J gene TRBJ1-1; D is perhaps TRBD1 (5 bases). Trimming removed 7 bases from V and 5 bases from J, with 14 bases in between. The CDR3 contains 12 residues. Germline V gene data show CDR1 as GTSNPN and CDR2 as SVGIG (reference sequence). The CDR3 region has the DNA TGTGCCTCGCGGGGGGGATTTACTGAAGCTTTCTTT. Translation: CASRGGFTEAFF.

The chain uses TRBV7-9 and TRBJ2-7; 8 positions match TRBD1. Germline assignment: CDR1 SEHNR and CDR2 FQNEAQ (reference sequence). The CDR3 sequence is 14 residues long. V lost 2 bases and J lost 5; bases outside the gene matches: 5. The CDR3 is CASSLSPRGHEQYF. CDR3 DNA: TGTGCCAGCAGCTTAAGTCCCAGGGGGCACGAGCAGTACTTC.

Note on this clone: The junction shows a germline mismatch at one end, possibly a read error. V gene TRBV6-1 combines with J gene TRBJ1-2; tentatively, D is TRBD1 (5 bases). The CDR3 sequence is 13 residues long. The germline V gene has CDR1 MNHNS and CDR2 SASEGT. The CDR3: CASGEGDPYGYTF. DNA of the CDR3: TGTGCCAGCGGTGAAGGGGACCCGTATGGCTACACCTTC.

The J gene is TRBJ2-7, the V gene TRBV7-3; 8 positions agree with TRBD2. V dropped 5 bases and J dropped 4; count of bases not matched to a gene: 4. Germline V gives CDR1 SGHTA, CDR2 FQGTGA. The CDR3 spans 13 residues. The CDR3, as DNA: TGTGCCAGCAGCCCGGGAGGGCCGTACGAGCAGTACTTC. Protein: CASSPGGPYEQYF.

This chain uses TRBV5-5 with TRBJ2-7; D call uncertain. Trimming pared 4 bases from V and 3 bases from J, leaving 17 bases between. Germline V gene data show CDR1 as SGHKS and CDR2 as YYEKEE (reference sequence). This CDR3 is 15 amino acids long. CDR3 sequence reads: CASSLGSGSDYEQYF. DNA for the CDR3: TGTGCCAGCAGCCTGGGAAGTGGCAGCGACTACGAGCAGTACTTC. Filled out from reference TRBV5-5 and TRBJ2-7, the complete variable domain reads DAGVTQSPTHLIKTRGQQVTLRCSPISGHKSVSWYQQVLGQGPQFIFQYYEKEERGRGNFPDRFSARQFPNYSSELNVNALLLGDSALYLCASSLGSGSDYEQYFGPGTRLTVT.

This clone came up a few times. The CDR3 spells CASSSDGWNNYGYTF. The CDR3 DNA follows: TGTGCCAGCAGCTCGGACGGATGGAATAACTATGGCTACACCTTC. The chain has TRBV9 and TRBJ1-2; D is unclear. The CDR3 sequence is 15 residues long. From germline, CDR1 is SGDLS and CDR2 YYNGEE. Trimming pared 4 bases from V and 1 base from J, leaving 14 bases between.

The rearrangement uses TRBV6-6 and TRBJ1-2; 9 positions match TRBD1. The junction had 3 bases not matched to a gene; V was cut back by 5 bases and J by 5 bases. CDR1 is MNHNY and CDR2 is SVGAGI in the germline V gene (reference sequence). The CDR3 sequence is 13 residues long. CDR3: CASSPGTGYGYTF. CDR3 coding DNA: TGTGCCAGCAGTCCCGGGACAGGGTATGGCTACACCTTC.